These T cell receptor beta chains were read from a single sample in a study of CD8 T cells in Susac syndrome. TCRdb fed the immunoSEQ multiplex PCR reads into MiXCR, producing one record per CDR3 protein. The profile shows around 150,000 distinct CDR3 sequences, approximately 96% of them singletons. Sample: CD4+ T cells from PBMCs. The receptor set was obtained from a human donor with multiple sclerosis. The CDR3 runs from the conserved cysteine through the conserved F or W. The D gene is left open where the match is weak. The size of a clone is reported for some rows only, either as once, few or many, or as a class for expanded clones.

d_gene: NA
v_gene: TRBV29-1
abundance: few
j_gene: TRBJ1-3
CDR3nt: TGCAGCGGCCGCAGCAGTTCTGGAAACACCATATATTTT
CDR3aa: CSGRSSSGNTIYF

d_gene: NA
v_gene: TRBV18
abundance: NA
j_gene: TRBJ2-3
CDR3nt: TGTGCCAGCTCATTATTGGACGGGCCCCCGGGGAGTACGCAGTATTTT
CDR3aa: CASSLLDGPPGSTQYF

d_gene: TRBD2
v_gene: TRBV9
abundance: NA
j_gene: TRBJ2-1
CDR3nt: TGTGCCAGCAGTTCCGGGACTAGCGGTTACAATGAGCAGTTCTTC
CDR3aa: CASSSGTSGYNEQFF

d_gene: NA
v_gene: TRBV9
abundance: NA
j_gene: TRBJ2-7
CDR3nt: TGTGCCAGCAGCGTCTGGTCGTCCCAGTACTTC
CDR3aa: CASSVWSSQYF

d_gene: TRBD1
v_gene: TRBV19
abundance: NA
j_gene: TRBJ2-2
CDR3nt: TGTGCCAGTAGTAAAGGTCCAGGGGACAGCGGGGAGCTGTTTTTT
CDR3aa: CASSKGPGDSGELFF

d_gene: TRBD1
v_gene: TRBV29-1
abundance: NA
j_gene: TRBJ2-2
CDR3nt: TGCAGCGTTGCGGACTCGGGACAGGGAAGCACCGGGGAGCTGTTTTTT
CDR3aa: CSVADSGQGSTGELFF

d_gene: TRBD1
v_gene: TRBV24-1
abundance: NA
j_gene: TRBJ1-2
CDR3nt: TGTGCCACCAGTTACCCCGGGACAGGGAGCTACACCTTC
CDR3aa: CATSYPGTGSYTF

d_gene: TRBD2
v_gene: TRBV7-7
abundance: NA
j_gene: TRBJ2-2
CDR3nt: TGTGCTAGCAGCTTAACACTAGCGGCGAACACCGGGGAGCTGTTTTTT
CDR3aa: CASSLTLAANTGELFF

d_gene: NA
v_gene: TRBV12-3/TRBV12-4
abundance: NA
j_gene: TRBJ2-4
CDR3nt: TGTGCCAGCAGTTTGCAAAACATTCAGTACTTC
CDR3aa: CASSLQNIQYF

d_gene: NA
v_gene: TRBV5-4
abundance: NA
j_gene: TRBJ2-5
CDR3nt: TGTGCCAGCAGCCCATCGATCCAAGAGACCCAGTACTTC
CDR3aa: CASSPSIQETQYF

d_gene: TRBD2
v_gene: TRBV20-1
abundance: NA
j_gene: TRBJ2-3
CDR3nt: TGCAGTGCTAACCTAGCGGGAGGGTTCACAGATACGCAGTATTTT
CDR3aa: CSANLAGGFTDTQYF

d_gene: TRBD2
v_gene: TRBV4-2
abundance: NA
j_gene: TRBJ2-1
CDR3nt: TGTGCCAGCAGCCAACTCCTAGCGGGAAAAGTCAATGAGCAGTTCTTC
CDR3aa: CASSQLLAGKVNEQFF

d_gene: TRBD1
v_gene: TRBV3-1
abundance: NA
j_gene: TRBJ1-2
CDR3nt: TGTGCCAGCAGCCAAGCGGTGACAGGGGGCAATGGCTACACCTTC
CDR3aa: CASSQAVTGGNGYTF

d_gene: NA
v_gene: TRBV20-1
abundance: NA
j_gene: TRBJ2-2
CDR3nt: TGCAGTGCTAGAAGCACGGGGACGAACACCGGGGAGCTGTTTTTT
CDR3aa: CSARSTGTNTGELFF

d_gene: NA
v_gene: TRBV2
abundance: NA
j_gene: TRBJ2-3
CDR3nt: TGTGCCAGCAGTGGAAGAGGGCCCACAGATACGCAGTATTTT
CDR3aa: CASSGRGPTDTQYF

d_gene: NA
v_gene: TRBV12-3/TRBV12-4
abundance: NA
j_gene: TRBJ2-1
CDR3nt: TGTGCCAGCAGTTTACCCCGACAGCACAATGAGCAGTTCTTC
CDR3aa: CASSLPRQHNEQFF

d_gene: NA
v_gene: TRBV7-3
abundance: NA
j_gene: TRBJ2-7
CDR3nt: TGTGCCAGCAGCTTAGATGGGGCGACCCCCTGGGAGCAGTACTTC
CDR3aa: CASSLDGATPWEQYF

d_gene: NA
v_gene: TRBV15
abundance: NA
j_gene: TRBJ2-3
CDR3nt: TGTGCCACCAGCAGAGATTTGGGCACAGATACGCAGTATTTT
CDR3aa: CATSRDLGTDTQYF